These 7 T cell receptor beta chains were all obtained from the same sample, sequenced in a study of blood T cell repertoires in COVID-19. TCRdb's table, derived via immunoSEQ multiplex PCR, lists solely in-frame clones and lacks some. The table records 250,000 to 300,000 clones, roughly 83% of them present only once. Source material: peripheral blood. The receptors derive from a man in his 60s who had recovered from COVID-19.

The rearrangement joins TRBV7-6 to TRBJ2-3; 7 bases match TRBD1. The CDR3 runs to 15 residues. Germline V lookup: CDR1 SGHVS, CDR2 FNYEAQ. V shed 4 bases, J shed 4 bases, and the junction held 8 bases outside the gene matches. The CDR3 DNA reads TGTGCCAGCAGCTGGGCTAGGACAGGAGCAGATACGCAGTATTTT. Its translation is CASSWARTGADTQYF.

The V and J genes are TRBV19 and TRBJ2-7; D not resolved. Trimming took 4 bases from V and 1 from J, leaving 5 bases between them. CDR1 and CDR2 from the germline V gene are LNHDA and SQIVND (reference sequence). The CDR3 is 12 residues long. CDR3 amino acids: CASSSQSYEQYF. CDR3 DNA sequence: TGTGCCAGTAGTAGTCAATCCTACGAGCAGTACTTC.

V usage is TRBV29-1 and J usage is TRBJ1-1; the D is unclear. V was trimmed by 5 bases and J by 0 bases, leaving 7 bases between them. CDR1 is SQVTM and CDR2 is ANQGSEA in the germline V gene. This CDR3 has 12 residues. CDR3 protein: CSVPGMNTEAFF. Written as DNA, the CDR3 is TGCAGCGTTCCGGGGATGAACACTGAAGCTTTCTTT.

The rearrangement links TRBV5-5 to TRBJ2-7; 10 positions match TRBD2. V gave up 2 bases and J gave up 7 bases; unmatched junction bases: 15. Per the germline V gene, CDR1 is SGHKS and CDR2 is YYEKEE (reference sequence). The CDR3 is 17 residues long. This chain's CDR3 is CASSFRTPPLAGREQYF. DNA for the CDR3: TGTGCCAGCAGCTTCCGGACACCCCCACTAGCGGGAAGGGAGCAGTACTTC.

The rearrangement joins TRBV5-1 to TRBJ1-2; D remains unclear. CDR3 length: 16 amino acids. V was shortened by 5 bases and J by 0 bases, with 17 bases between the two germline ends. From germline, CDR1 is SGHRS and CDR2 YFSETQ. The CDR3 region is CASRPTPGIPNYGYTF. In DNA, the CDR3 is TGCGCCAGCAGACCCACGCCCGGGATACCTAACTATGGCTACACCTTC.

This sequence joins TRBV30 and TRBJ1-5, with D unclear. The CDR3 spans 15 residues. Germline values: CDR1 GTSNPN, CDR2 SVGIG (reference sequence). V was trimmed by 2 bases and J by 0 bases, leaving 11 bases between them. CDR3 protein: CAWSSPPGSNQPQHF. CDR3 bases: TGTGCCTGGAGTTCCCCCCCAGGTAGCAATCAGCCCCAGCATTTT.

The J gene is TRBJ2-2, the V gene TRBV5-6; 9 nucleotides match TRBD1. This CDR3 contains 14 residues. The germline V gene has CDR1 SGHDT and CDR2 YYEEEE. V lost 4 bases to trimming and J lost 8 bases; unmatched junction nucleotides: 6. In DNA form, the CDR3 reads TGTGCCAGCAGCGGGGCACAGGGGGCAGGGGAGCTGTTTTTT. Translating gives CASSGAQGAGELFF.